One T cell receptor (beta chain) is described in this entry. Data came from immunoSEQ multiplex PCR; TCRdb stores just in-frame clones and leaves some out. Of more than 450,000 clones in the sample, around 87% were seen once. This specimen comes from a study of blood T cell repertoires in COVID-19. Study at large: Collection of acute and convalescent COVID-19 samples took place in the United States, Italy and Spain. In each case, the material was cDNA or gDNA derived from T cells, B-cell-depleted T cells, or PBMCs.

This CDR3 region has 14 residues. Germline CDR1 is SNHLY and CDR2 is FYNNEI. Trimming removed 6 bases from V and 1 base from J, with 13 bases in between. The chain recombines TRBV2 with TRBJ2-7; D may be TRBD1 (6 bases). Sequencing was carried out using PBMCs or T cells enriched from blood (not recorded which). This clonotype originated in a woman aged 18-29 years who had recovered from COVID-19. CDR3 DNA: TGTGCCAGCAGCCCCAGGACAGATTCCTACGAGCAGTACTTC. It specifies CASSPRTDSYEQYF.